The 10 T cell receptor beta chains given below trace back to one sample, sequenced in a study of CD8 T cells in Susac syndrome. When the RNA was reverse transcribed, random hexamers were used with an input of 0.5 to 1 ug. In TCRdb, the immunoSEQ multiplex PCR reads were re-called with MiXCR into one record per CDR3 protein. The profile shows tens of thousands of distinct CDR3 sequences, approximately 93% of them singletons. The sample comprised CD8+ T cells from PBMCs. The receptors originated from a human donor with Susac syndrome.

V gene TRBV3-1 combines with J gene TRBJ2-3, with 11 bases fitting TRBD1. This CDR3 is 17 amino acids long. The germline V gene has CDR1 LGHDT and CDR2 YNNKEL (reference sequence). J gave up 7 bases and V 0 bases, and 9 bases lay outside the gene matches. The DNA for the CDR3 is TGTGCCAGCAGCCAAGATTGGACAGGGGGCGTTATAAATACGCAGTATTTT. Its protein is CASSQDWTGGVINTQYF.

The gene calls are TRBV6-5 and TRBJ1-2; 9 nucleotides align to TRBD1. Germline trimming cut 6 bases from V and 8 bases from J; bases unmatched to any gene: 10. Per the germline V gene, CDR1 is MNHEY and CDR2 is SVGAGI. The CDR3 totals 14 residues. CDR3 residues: CASRPGQGLWGYTF. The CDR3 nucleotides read TGTGCCAGCAGACCGGGACAGGGTTTATGGGGCTACACCTTC.

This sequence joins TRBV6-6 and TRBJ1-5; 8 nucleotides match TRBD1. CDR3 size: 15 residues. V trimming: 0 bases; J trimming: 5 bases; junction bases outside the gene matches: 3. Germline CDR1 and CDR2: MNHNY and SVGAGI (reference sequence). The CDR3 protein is CASSYSGQVDQPQHF. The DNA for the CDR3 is TGTGCCAGCAGTTACTCGGGACAGGTGGATCAGCCCCAGCATTTT.

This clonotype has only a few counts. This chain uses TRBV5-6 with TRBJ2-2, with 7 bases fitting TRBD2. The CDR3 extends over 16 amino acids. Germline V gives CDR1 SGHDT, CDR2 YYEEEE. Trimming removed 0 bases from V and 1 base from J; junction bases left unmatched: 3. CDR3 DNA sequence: TGTGCCAGCAGCTTGGATTTAGCGGGGAACACCGGGGAGCTGTTTTTT. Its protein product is CASSLDLAGNTGELFF.

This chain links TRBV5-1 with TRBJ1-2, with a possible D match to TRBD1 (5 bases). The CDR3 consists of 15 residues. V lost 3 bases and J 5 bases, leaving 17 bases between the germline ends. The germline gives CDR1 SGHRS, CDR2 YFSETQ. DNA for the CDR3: TGCGCCAGCAGCTGGAGGCAAGGGGCGGGATATGGCTACACCTTC. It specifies CASSWRQGAGYGYTF.

CDR3 protein: CASSPETGRTEAFF. CDR3 coding DNA: TGTGCCAGCAGTCCCGAAACAGGGCGCACTGAAGCTTTCTTT. The chain couples TRBV27 to TRBJ1-1; D might be TRBD1 (6 bases). The CDR3 runs 14 residues. CDR1 MNHEY and CDR2 SMNVEV come from the germline V gene (reference sequence). V lost 5 bases and J 4 bases, leaving 14 bases between the germline ends.

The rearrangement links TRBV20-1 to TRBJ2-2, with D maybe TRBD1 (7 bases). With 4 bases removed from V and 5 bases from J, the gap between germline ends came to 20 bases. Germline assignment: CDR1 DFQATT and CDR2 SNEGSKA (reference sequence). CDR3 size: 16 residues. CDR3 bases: TGCAGTGCTACTGCCCCGGTGGAGGGGGCAACCGGGGAGCTGTTTTTT. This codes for CSATAPVEGATGELFF.

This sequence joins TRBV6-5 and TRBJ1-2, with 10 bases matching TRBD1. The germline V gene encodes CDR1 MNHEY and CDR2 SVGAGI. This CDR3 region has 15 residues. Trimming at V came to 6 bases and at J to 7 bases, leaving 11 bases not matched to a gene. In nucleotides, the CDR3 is TGTGCCAGCAGCTTTGACGGGACAGGGGTGGGTGGCTACACCTTC. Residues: CASSFDGTGVGGYTF.

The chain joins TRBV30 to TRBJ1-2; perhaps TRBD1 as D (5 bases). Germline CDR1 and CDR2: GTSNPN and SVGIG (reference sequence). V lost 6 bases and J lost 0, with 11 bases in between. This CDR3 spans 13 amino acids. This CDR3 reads CACRDGSNYGYTF. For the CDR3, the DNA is TGTGCCTGTCGGGACGGATCTAACTATGGCTACACCTTC. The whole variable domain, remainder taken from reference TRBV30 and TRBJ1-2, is SQTIHQWPATLVQPVGSPLSLECTVEGTSNPNLYWYRQAAGRGLQLLFYSVGIGQISSEVPQNLSASRPQDRQFILSSKKLLLSDSGFYLCACRDGSNYGYTFGSGTRLTVV.

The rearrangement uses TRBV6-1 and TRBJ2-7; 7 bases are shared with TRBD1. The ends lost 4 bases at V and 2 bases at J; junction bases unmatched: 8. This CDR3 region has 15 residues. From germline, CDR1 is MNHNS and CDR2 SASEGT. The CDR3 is CASSGGQFIPYEQYF. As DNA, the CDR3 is TGTGCCAGCAGTGGGGGACAGTTTATTCCCTACGAGCAGTACTTC.